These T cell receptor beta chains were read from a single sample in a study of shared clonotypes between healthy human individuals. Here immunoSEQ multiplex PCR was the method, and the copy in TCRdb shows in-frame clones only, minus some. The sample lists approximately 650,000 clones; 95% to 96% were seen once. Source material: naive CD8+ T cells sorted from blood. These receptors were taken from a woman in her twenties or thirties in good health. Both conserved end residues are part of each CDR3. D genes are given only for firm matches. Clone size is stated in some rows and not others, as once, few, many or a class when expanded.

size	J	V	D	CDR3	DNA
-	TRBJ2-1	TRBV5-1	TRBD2	CASSLYSGNYNEQFF	TGCGCCAGCAGCTTGTATAGCGGGAACTACAATGAGCAGTTCTTC
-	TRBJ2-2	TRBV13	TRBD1	CASSSRRDRGAGELFF	TGTGCCAGCAGCTCAAGAAGGGACAGGGGCGCCGGGGAGCTGTTTTTT
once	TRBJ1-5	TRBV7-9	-	CASSSAGEPQHF	TGTGCCAGCAGCTCGGCCGGGGAGCCCCAGCATTTT
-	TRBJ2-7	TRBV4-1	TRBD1	CASSQEGTGAYEQYF	TGCGCCAGCAGCCAAGAAGGGACAGGAGCCTACGAGCAGTACTTC
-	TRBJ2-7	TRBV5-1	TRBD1	CASGTGGYEQYF	TGCGCCAGTGGGACAGGGGGTTACGAGCAGTACTTC
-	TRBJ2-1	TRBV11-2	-	CASSSVFQFF	TGTGCCAGCAGCTCCGTTTTCCAGTTCTTC
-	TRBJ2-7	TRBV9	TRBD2	CASSVGGTSGAYEQYF	TGTGCCAGCAGCGTAGGCGGGACTAGCGGGGCCTACGAGCAGTACTTC
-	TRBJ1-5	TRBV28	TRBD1	CASSGQGLAQPQHF	TGTGCCAGCAGTGGACAGGGTTTAGCTCAGCCCCAGCATTTT
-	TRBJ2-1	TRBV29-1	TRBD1	CSVDPGQGLGNEQFF	TGCAGCGTAGATCCGGGACAGGGCCTTGGCAATGAGCAGTTCTTC
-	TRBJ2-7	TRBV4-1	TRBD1	CASSQGGTGSYEQYF	TGCGCCAGCAGCCAAGGTGGGACAGGCTCCTACGAGCAGTACTTC
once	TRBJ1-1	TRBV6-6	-	CASSYEVFGAFF	TGTGCCAGCAGTTACGAGGTTTTCGGAGCTTTCTTT
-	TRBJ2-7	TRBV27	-	CASSPGREYEQYF	TGTGCCAGCTCACCGGGCAGGGAGTACGAGCAGTACTTC
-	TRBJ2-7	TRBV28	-	CASSLSQREQYF	TGTGCCAGCAGTTTGTCACAGCGTGAGCAGTACTTC
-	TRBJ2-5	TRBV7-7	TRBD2	CASSPMGLPQETQYF	TGTGCCAGCAGCCCGATGGGACTACCTCAAGAGACCCAGTACTTC
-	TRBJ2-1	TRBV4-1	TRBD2	CASSQETSGSENEQFF	TGCGCCAGCAGCCAAGAAACTAGCGGGAGTGAGAATGAGCAGTTCTTC
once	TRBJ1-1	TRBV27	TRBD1	CASSYRGLSEAFF	TGTGCCAGCAGCTACAGGGGGCTCTCTGAAGCTTTCTTT
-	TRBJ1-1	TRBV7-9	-	CASSSAVNTEAFF	TGTGCCAGCAGCTCCGCTGTGAACACTGAAGCTTTCTTT
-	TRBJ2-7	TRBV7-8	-	CASSPRGEEGYEQYF	TGTGCCAGCAGCCCCAGAGGGGAGGAGGGTTACGAGCAGTACTTC
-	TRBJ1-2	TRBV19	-	CASSKYNEGRRRYGYTF	TGTGCCAGTAGCAAATATAACGAGGGACGGAGACGTTATGGCTACACCTTC
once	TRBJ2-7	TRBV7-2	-	CASSLALRAYYEQYF	TGTGCCAGCAGCTTAGCGCTGCGGGCATACTACGAGCAGTACTTC
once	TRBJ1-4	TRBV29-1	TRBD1	CSVEDTDRGREKLFF	TGCAGCGTTGAAGATACGGACAGGGGGCGGGAAAAACTGTTTTTT
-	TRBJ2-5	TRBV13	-	CASGNSETQYF	TGTGCCAGCGGGAATTCGGAGACCCAGTACTTC
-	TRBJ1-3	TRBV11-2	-	CASSLAPESSGNTIYF	TGTGCCAGCAGCTTAGCCCCGGAGAGCTCTGGAAACACCATATATTTT
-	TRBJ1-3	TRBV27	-	CASSLTGSSGNTIYF	TGTGCCAGCAGTTTAACAGGGAGCTCTGGAAACACCATATATTTT
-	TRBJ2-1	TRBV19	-	CASSWAYNEQFF	TGTGCCAGTAGTTGGGCGTACAATGAGCAGTTCTTC
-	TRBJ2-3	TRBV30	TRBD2	CAWSVRTSGTDTQYF	TGTGCCTGGAGTGTACGGACTAGCGGGACAGATACGCAGTATTTT
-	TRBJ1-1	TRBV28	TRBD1	CASSTGTDFEAFF	TGTGCCAGCAGTACCGGGACAGATTTTGAAGCTTTCTTT
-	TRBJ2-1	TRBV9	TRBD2	CASREGSGGLYNEQFF	TGTGCCAGCAGAGAAGGTTCGGGAGGGCTCTACAATGAGCAGTTCTTC
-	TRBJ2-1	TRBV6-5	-	CASSQFNSYNEQFF	TGTGCCAGCAGTCAGTTCAACTCCTACAATGAGCAGTTCTTC
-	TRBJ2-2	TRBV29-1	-	CSVEGWGDANTGELFF	TGCAGCGTTGAGGGTTGGGGGGACGCGAACACCGGGGAGCTGTTTTTT
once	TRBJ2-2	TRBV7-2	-	CASSLNTGELFF	TGTGCCAGCAGCCTGAACACCGGGGAGCTGTTTTTT
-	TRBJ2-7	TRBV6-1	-	CASSVINLSYEQYF	TGTGCCAGCAGTGTGATAAACCTGAGCTACGAGCAGTACTTC
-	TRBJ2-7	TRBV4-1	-	CASSLEGGPSSYEQYF	TGCGCCAGCAGCCTCGAGGGGGGTCCGAGCTCCTACGAGCAGTACTTC
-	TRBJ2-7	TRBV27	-	CASSWGQAYEQYF	TGTGCCAGCAGCTGGGGACAAGCATACGAGCAGTACTTC
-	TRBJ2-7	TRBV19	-	CASSEEGMAYEQYF	TGTGCCAGTAGTGAGGAGGGGATGGCCTACGAGCAGTACTTC
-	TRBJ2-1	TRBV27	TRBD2	CASSLLGTSGINYNEQFF	TGTGCCAGCAGTTTATTGGGGACTAGCGGGATCAACTACAATGAGCAGTTCTTC
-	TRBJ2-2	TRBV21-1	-	CASAKGLAGVVSGELFF	TGTGCCAGCGCGAAGGGACTAGCGGGAGTCGTATCCGGGGAGCTGTTTTTT
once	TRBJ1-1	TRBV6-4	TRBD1	CASSPIRQGVVDTEAFF	TGTGCCAGCAGTCCCATTAGACAGGGAGTGGTAGACACTGAAGCTTTCTTT
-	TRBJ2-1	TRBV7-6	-	CASSQGGSEQFF	TGTGCCAGCAGCCAGGGCGGGTCTGAGCAGTTCTTC
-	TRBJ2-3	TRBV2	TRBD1	CASSSGTGPFYTDTQYF	TGTGCCAGCAGTTCCGGGACAGGGCCCTTCTACACAGATACGCAGTATTTT
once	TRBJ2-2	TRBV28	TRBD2	CASSLLAEANTGELFF	TGTGCCAGCAGTCTACTAGCGGAGGCGAACACCGGGGAGCTGTTTTTT
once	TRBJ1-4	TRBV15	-	CATSRGGGEKLFF	TGTGCCACCAGCAGAGGGGGAGGGGAAAAACTGTTTTTT
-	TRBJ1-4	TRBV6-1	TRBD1	CASRTGTAYEKLFF	TGTGCCAGCAGAACCGGGACAGCGTATGAAAAACTGTTTTTT
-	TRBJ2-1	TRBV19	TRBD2	CASRSGLAGVLSYNEQFF	TGTGCCAGTAGATCCGGACTAGCGGGAGTGTTGTCCTACAATGAGCAGTTCTTC
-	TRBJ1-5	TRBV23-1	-	CASSQSGGQPQHF	TGCGCCAGCAGTCAATCAGGGGGTCAGCCCCAGCATTTT
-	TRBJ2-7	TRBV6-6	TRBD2	CASSWKGAGGYEQYF	TGTGCCAGCAGTTGGAAGGGAGCGGGAGGGTACGAGCAGTACTTC
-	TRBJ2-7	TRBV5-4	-	CASSFWQNYEQYF	TGTGCCAGCAGCTTTTGGCAGAACTACGAGCAGTACTTC
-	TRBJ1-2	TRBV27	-	CASSSGNYGYTF	TGTGCCAGCAGTTCAGGGAACTATGGCTACACCTTC
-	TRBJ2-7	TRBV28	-	CASSPRITKQGGRYEQYF	TGTGCCAGCAGTCCGCGGATAACGAAACAGGGAGGACGGTACGAGCAGTACTTC
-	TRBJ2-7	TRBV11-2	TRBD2	CASSLETSGRSYEQYF	TGTGCCAGCAGCTTAGAAACTAGCGGGAGGTCCTACGAGCAGTACTTC
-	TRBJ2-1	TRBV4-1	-	CASSPREGPSYNEQFF	TGCGCCAGCAGCCCCCGTGAGGGTCCCTCCTACAATGAGCAGTTCTTC
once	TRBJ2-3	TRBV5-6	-	CASSHFTGITTDTQYF	TGTGCCAGCAGCCACTTTACAGGGATTACCACAGATACGCAGTATTTT
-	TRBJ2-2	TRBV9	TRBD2	CASSTFWSGINTGELFF	TGTGCCAGCAGCACTTTTTGGAGCGGGATTAACACCGGGGAGCTGTTTTTT
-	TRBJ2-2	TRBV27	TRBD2	CASSPGGGGGELFF	TGTGCCAGCAGCCCGGGAGGGGGAGGCGGGGAGCTGTTTTTT
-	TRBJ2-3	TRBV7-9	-	CASSPLRGRADTQYF	TGTGCCAGCAGCCCTTTAAGGGGTAGGGCAGATACGCAGTATTTT
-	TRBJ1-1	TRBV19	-	CASSFAGRSTEAFF	TGTGCCAGTAGTTTTGCGGGCAGGAGCACTGAAGCTTTCTTT
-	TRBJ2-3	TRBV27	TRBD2	CASSLLLAEGTDTQYF	TGTGCCAGCAGTTTATTGCTAGCGGAAGGCACAGATACGCAGTATTTT
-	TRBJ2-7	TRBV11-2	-	CASSLWNTYEQYF	TGTGCCAGCAGCTTGTGGAATACCTACGAGCAGTACTTC
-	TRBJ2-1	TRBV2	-	CATQGSYNEQFF	TGTGCCACCCAGGGCTCCTACAATGAGCAGTTCTTC